This is a list of T cell receptor beta chains from one sample in a study of CD4+ T cells in melanoma. Assay used: immunoSEQ multiplex PCR; TCRdb lists only in-frame clones, some missing. The profile shows about 10,000 clones, 55% to 80% of them singletons. Sequences were obtained from cells from a culture (not recorded whether cultured in vitro). Receptor source: a human donor with melanoma. Both conserved end residues are part of each CDR3. A D gene is named only where the DNA matches it firmly. Rows may omit the clone size; those that give it use once, few, many or a size class.

J gene | clone size | V gene | D gene | CDR3 protein | CDR3 DNA
TRBJ2-3 | . | TRBV6-1 | TRBD2 | CASSASPSGGADTQYF | TGTGCCAGCAGTGCCTCACCTAGCGGGGGGGCGGATACGCAGTATTTT
TRBJ1-1 | . | TRBV12-5 | . | CASGLVLGGGTEAFF | TGTGCTAGTGGTTTGGTACTCGGGGGAGGCACTGAAGCTTTCTTT
TRBJ2-7 | . | TRBV16 | TRBD2 | CASSQSAGETYEQYF | TGTGCCAGCAGCCAATCGGCGGGGGAGACCTACGAGCAGTACTTC
TRBJ2-1 | . | TRBV7-3 | . | CASSPQPNLAYNEQFF | TGTGCCAGCAGCCCCCAACCAAACCTCGCCTACAATGAGCAGTTCTTC
TRBJ1-2 | few | TRBV6-1 | TRBD1 | CASRRQGALNYGYTF | TGTGCCAGCCGGAGACAGGGGGCTTTAAACTATGGCTACACCTTC
TRBJ1-5 | . | TRBV30 | . | CAWSGGADNQPQHF | TGTGCCTGGAGTGGGGGGGCGGACAATCAGCCCCAGCATTTT
TRBJ2-2 | once | TRBV7-2 | . | CASSLVRHTGELFF | TGTGCCAGCAGCTTAGTTCGGCACACCGGGGAGCTGTTTTTT
TRBJ1-4 | . | TRBV5-1 | . | CASRRGQTNEKLFF | TGCGCCAGCAGGCGAGGGCAGACTAATGAAAAACTGTTTTTT
TRBJ2-2 | . | TRBV7-9 | TRBD1 | CASSPGQGGTGELFF | TGTGCCAGCAGCCCCGGACAGGGCGGTACCGGGGAGCTGTTTTTT
TRBJ2-2 | few | TRBV18 | . | CASSPQSNTGELFF | TGTGCCAGCTCACCACAATCGAACACCGGGGAGCTGTTTTTT
TRBJ2-1 | . | TRBV27 | . | CASSFFRENNEQFF | TGTGCCAGCAGTTTTTTTCGTGAAAACAATGAGCAGTTCTTC
TRBJ2-2 | . | TRBV2 | . | CASSESSLGELFF | TGTGCCAGCAGTGAATCTAGCCTCGGGGAGCTGTTTTTT
TRBJ2-6 | . | TRBV7-7 | . | CASSPRYRLGGANVLTF | TGTGCCAGCAGCCCCCGTTACAGGCTCGGGGGGGCCAACGTCCTGACTTTC
TRBJ2-5 | . | TRBV28 | TRBD1 | CASSSSGTAQETQYF | TGTGCCAGCAGTTCATCCGGGACAGCTCAAGAGACCCAGTACTTC
TRBJ2-7 | . | TRBV5-1 | TRBD1 | CASKPDRGASEQYF | TGCGCCAGCAAACCGGACAGGGGTGCTAGCGAGCAGTACTTC
TRBJ1-2 | . | TRBV28 | TRBD1 | CASSVPGTGVNYGYTF | TGTGCCAGCAGTGTACCCGGGACAGGGGTTAACTATGGCTACACCTTC
TRBJ1-5 | . | TRBV6-1 | . | CASNPDRSNQPQHF | TGTGCCAGCAATCCGGACAGAAGCAATCAGCCCCAGCATTTT
TRBJ2-3 | once | TRBV5-1 | . | CASSLAPGQPADTQYF | TGCGCCAGCAGCTTGGCCCCGGGACAACCTGCAGATACGCAGTATTTT
TRBJ2-2 | few | TRBV7-2 | . | CASSGRNLNTGELFF | TGTGCCAGCTCGGGACGTAACCTGAACACCGGGGAGCTGTTTTTT
TRBJ1-1 | . | TRBV6-1 | . | CASEGRAGAEAFF | TGTGCCAGCGAGGGCAGGGCGGGGGCTGAAGCTTTCTTT
TRBJ2-1 | . | TRBV11-3 | . | CASSSRGGGVEQFF | TGTGCCAGCAGCTCCAGGGGGGGCGGCGTTGAGCAGTTCTTC
TRBJ2-3 | . | TRBV9 | TRBD2 | CASSETSGGHDTQYF | TGTGCCAGCAGCGAAACTAGCGGGGGTCACGATACGCAGTATTTT
TRBJ2-2 | . | TRBV19 | TRBD2 | CASSISSGGAGELFF | TGTGCCAGTAGTATCTCCAGCGGGGGTGCCGGGGAGCTGTTTTTT
TRBJ1-1 | . | TRBV30 | . | CAWSGQTLNTEAFF | TGTGCCTGGAGTGGACAGACCCTGAACACTGAAGCTTTCTTT
TRBJ1-1 | . | TRBV6-5 | . | CASSYSRAGATEAFF | TGTGCCAGCAGTTACTCTCGCGCGGGGGCGACTGAAGCTTTCTTT